These T cell receptor beta chains were read from a single sample in a study of response to subunit inactivated influenza vaccine. TCRdb fed the RT-PCR reads into MiXCR, producing one record per CDR3 protein. The data contain around 760,000 distinct CDR3 sequences, roughly 14% of them seen just once; the ten biggest clones take up 6.5% to 8.5%. Material: PBMCs from blood, obtained roughly 15 days before vaccination. All receptors derive from a man aged 50 or older who received an inactivated influenza vaccine. Each CDR3 is given with its conserved first and last residue. The D gene is left open where the match is weak. Some rows mark clone size as missing; the rest say once, few, many or name a class of expanded clone.

J gene,clone size,V gene,D gene,CDR3 protein,CDR3 DNA
TRBJ1-5,many,TRBV27,-,CASSIGGDQPQHF,TGTGCCAGTTCCATTGGGGGGGATCAGCCCCAGCATTTT
TRBJ1-1,few,TRBV20-1,-,CSAREGSTEAFF,TGCAGTGCTAGAGAGGGAAGCACTGAAGCTTTCTTT
TRBJ2-5,-,TRBV29-1,-,CSVEHFSETQYF,TGCAGCGTTGAACACTTTTCGGAGACCCAGTACTTC
TRBJ2-3,few,TRBV5-4,-,CASSLEPKDTQYF,TGTGCCAGCAGCTTGGAGCCCAAAGATACGCAGTATTTT
TRBJ2-5,many,TRBV11-2,TRBD2,CASSLPPPTASGGWETQYF,TGTGCCAGCAGCTTACCCCCCCCCACGGCTAGCGGGGGATGGGAGACCCAGTACTTC
TRBJ2-1,few,TRBV9,TRBD2,CASSPIAGSQYNEQFF,TGTGCCAGCAGCCCAATAGCGGGAAGTCAATACAATGAGCAGTTCTTC
TRBJ2-3,few,TRBV12-3/TRBV12-4,-,CASSPGLSQYF,TGTGCCAGCAGTCCCGGGCTATCGCAGTATTTT
TRBJ2-5,-,TRBV28,-,CASSPQVAALQETQYF,TGTGCCAGCAGTCCCCAGGTGGCAGCCCTCCAGGAGACCCAGTACTTC
TRBJ2-1,-,TRBV6-5,TRBD2,CASSYSPSGSLAEQFF,TGTGCCAGCAGTTACTCGCCCAGCGGGAGCCTCGCTGAGCAGTTCTTC
TRBJ2-2,few,TRBV9,TRBD1,CASSGHSGQSGELFF,TGTGCCAGCAGCGGCCACTCGGGACAGTCCGGGGAGCTGTTTTTT
TRBJ2-1,few,TRBV6-1,TRBD2,CASSEGSGGAPVYNEQFF,TGTGCCAGCAGTGAAGGCAGCGGGGGGGCGCCGGTCTACAATGAGCAGTTCTTC
TRBJ2-7,-,TRBV25-1,-,CASSGGAKVYEQYF,TGTGCCAGCAGTGGGGGGGCAAAGGTCTACGAGCAGTACTTC
TRBJ2-5,-,TRBV20-1,TRBD2,CSANLAGRTQYF,TGCAGTGCTAACTTAGCGGGCAGAACCCAGTACTTC
TRBJ2-3,many,TRBV18,-,CASSPRSDTQYF,TGTGCCAGCAGCCCAAGGTCAGATACGCAGTATTTT
TRBJ2-3,few,TRBV4-3,TRBD2,CASSQDTGRAGDTQYF,TGCGCCAGCAGCCAAGATACCGGGAGGGCCGGAGATACGCAGTATTTT
TRBJ2-3,few,TRBV29-1,-,CSALGFGGRTDTQYF,TGCAGCGCCCTTGGGTTCGGGGGCCGGACAGATACGCAGTATTTT
TRBJ2-3,few,TRBV21-1,-,CASRSGGVSDTQYF,TGTGCCAGCAGGAGCGGGGGCGTTTCGGATACGCAGTATTTT
TRBJ1-5,-,TRBV23-1,-,CASSLVTRQENQPQHF,TGCGCCAGCAGTCTCGTCACGAGGCAAGAGAATCAGCCCCAGCATTTT
TRBJ2-3,many,TRBV5-1,-,CASSFSGTDTQYF,TGTGCCAGCAGCTTTAGTGGTACAGATACGCAGTATTTT
TRBJ2-7,-,TRBV4-3,-,CASSPTLGNEQYF,TGCGCCAGCAGCCCTACCCTGGGGAACGAGCAGTACTTC